The T cell receptor beta chain under discussion was sequenced for a study of blood T cell repertoires in COVID-19. Per germline, CDR1 KGHSH and CDR2 LQKENI. The CDR3 has 17 amino acids. Trimming left V 3 bases short and J 0 bases short, with 14 bases between. TCRdb's table, derived via immunoSEQ multiplex PCR, lists solely in-frame clones and lacks some. The profile shows 200,000 to 250,000 clones, over 80% of them singletons. Across roughly 25 US areas, participants ranged in age from 18 to 89 years. The sequencing sample was made of PBMCs or T cells enriched from blood (not recorded which). The sequence came from a woman between 40 and 50 years old who had recovered from COVID-19. The chain has TRBV18 and TRBJ1-4; D is possibly TRBD1 (5 bases). In DNA, the CDR3 is TGTGCCAGCTCACCGCTGGGCAGGGCCACAACTAATGAAAAACTGTTTTTT. Translating it yields CASSPLGRATTNEKLFF.